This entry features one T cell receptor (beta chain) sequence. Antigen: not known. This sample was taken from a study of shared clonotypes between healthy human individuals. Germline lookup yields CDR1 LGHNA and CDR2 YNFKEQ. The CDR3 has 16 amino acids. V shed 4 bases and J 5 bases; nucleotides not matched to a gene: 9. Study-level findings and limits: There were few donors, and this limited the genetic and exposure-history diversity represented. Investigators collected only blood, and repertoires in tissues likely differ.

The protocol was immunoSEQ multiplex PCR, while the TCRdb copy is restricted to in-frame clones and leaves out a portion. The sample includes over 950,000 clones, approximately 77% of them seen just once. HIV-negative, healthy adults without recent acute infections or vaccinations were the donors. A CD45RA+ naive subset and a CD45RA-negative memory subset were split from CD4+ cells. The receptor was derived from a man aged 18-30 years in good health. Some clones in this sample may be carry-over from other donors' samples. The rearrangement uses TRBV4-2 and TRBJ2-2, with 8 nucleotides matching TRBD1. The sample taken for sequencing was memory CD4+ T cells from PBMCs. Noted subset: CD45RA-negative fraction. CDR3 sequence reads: CASSPRSGGRTGELFF. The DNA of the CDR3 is TGTGCCAGCAGCCCCCGTTCAGGGGGCCGTACCGGGGAGCTGTTTTTT.